The rows below give T cell receptor beta chains drawn from one sample of a study of blood T cells in healthy people across ages. One entry per CDR3 protein, called by TCRdb with MiXCR from the 5' RACE reads. This sample yields around 1,500,000 distinct CDR3 sequences, of which about 40% are seen a single time; 7.9% belongs to the top ten. Material: blood. The receptors were gathered from a woman aged 18-35 years in good health. Each CDR3 is given with its conserved first and last residue. Each record gives: V gene, D gene, clone size, J gene, CDR3 protein, CDR3 DNA. The D gene is left open where the match is weak. The size field is filled for only some rows; it gives once, few, many or a size class.

>TRBV14|NA|NA|TRBJ2-5
CASSQGRAETQYF
TGTGCCAGCAGCCAAGGTCGCGCAGAGACCCAGTACTTC
>TRBV5-1|TRBD2|NA|TRBJ2-7
CASSLLPSGTAYNEQYF
TGCGCCAGCAGCTTGCTGCCTAGCGGGACGGCCTACAATGAGCAGTACTTC
>TRBV28|TRBD2|few|TRBJ2-3
CASRPTWRGDVDTQYF
TGTGCCAGCAGACCCACATGGCGGGGGGACGTAGATACGCAGTATTTT
>TRBV4-1|NA|NA|TRBJ2-2
CASSPLGTSGPNTGELFF
TGCGCCAGCAGCCCACTTGGGACCTCGGGCCCGAACACCGGGGAGCTGTTTTTT
>TRBV27|TRBD2|NA|TRBJ2-1
CASVAGGYNEQFF
TGTGCCAGCGTAGCGGGAGGCTACAATGAGCAGTTCTTC
>TRBV20-1|NA|NA|TRBJ1-2
CSASQQSPNYGYTF
TGCAGTGCTAGCCAACAGTCTCCAAACTATGGCTACACCTTC
>TRBV4-1|NA|NA|TRBJ1-4
CASSPRTATNEKLFF
TGCGCCAGCAGCCCACGGACAGCCACTAATGAAAAACTGTTTTTT
>TRBV4-2|NA|few|TRBJ2-7
CASSQDLGLGYEQYF
TGTGCCAGCAGCCAAGATCTGGGGTTAGGCTACGAGCAGTACTTC
>TRBV6-1|TRBD2|NA|TRBJ2-7
CASSHLGLAGAEYEQYF
TGTGCCAGCAGCCACCTCGGACTAGCGGGGGCAGAATACGAGCAGTACTTC
>TRBV20-1|NA|NA|TRBJ2-4
CSARKEQNIQYF
TGCAGTGCTAGAAAGGAGCAAAACATTCAGTACTTC
>TRBV20-1|NA|once|TRBJ2-7
CSAATPGGYEQYF
TGCAGTGCCGCAACCCCGGGCGGGTACGAGCAGTACTTC
>TRBV29-1|TRBD2|NA|TRBJ2-1
CSVRERERYNEQFF
TGCAGCGTAAGGGAGCGGGAGAGGTACAATGAGCAGTTCTTC
>TRBV11-2|NA|few|TRBJ2-7
CAGSLEGSEQYF
TGTGCCGGCAGCTTAGAGGGGTCCGAGCAGTACTTC
>TRBV7-2|TRBD1|NA|TRBJ2-7
CASSLAWDRASYEQYF
TGTGCCAGCAGCTTAGCTTGGGACAGGGCAAGCTACGAGCAGTACTTC
>TRBV7-2|TRBD2|few|TRBJ2-5
CASSLDYSGGFLETQYF
TGTGCCAGCAGCTTAGATTATAGCGGGGGGTTTCTCGAGACCCAGTACTTC
>TRBV6-5|TRBD2|few|TRBJ2-1
CASSPRDYDNEQFF
TGTGCCAGCAGCCCTCGGGACTACGACAATGAGCAGTTCTTC
>TRBV12-3/TRBV12-4|TRBD2|few|TRBJ2-4
CASQPRGGLAKNIQYF
TGTGCCAGCCAACCACGCGGGGGGTTAGCCAAAAACATTCAGTACTTC
>TRBV28|TRBD2|NA|TRBJ2-1
CASSGQLSGDDNERFF
TGTGCCAGCAGTGGTCAACTTAGCGGGGACGACAATGAGCGGTTCTTC
>TRBV2|NA|few|TRBJ1-2
CASPPRARADGYTF
TGTGCCAGCCCCCCTAGGGCCAGAGCGGATGGCTACACCTTC
>TRBV10-1|TRBD2|NA|TRBJ2-1
CASARAGGSDEQFF
TGCGCCAGCGCGAGAGCGGGAGGGAGCGATGAGCAGTTCTTC
>TRBV29-1|TRBD1|NA|TRBJ1-1
CSVRQGTTEAFF
TGCAGCGTCCGACAGGGGACCACTGAAGCTTTCTTT
>TRBV5-1|NA|few|TRBJ2-5
CASSLQVEGETQYF
TGCGCCAGCAGCTTACAGGTAGAGGGGGAGACCCAGTACTTC
>TRBV6-1|NA|once|TRBJ1-1
CASSVRTERTEAFF
TGTGCCAGCAGTGTCCGGACAGAGCGGACTGAAGCTTTCTTT
>TRBV6-5|NA|few|TRBJ2-1
CASSYYGDEQFF
TGTGCCAGCAGTTACTACGGTGATGAGCAGTTCTTC
>TRBV5-1|NA|few|TRBJ2-3
CASRPLNTDTQYF
TGCGCCAGCAGGCCATTAAACACAGATACGCAGTATTTT
>TRBV7-9|TRBD1|NA|TRBJ1-1
CASTLTGGWNTEAFF
TGTGCCAGCACCTTGACAGGGGGGTGGAACACTGAAGCTTTCTTT
>TRBV12-3/TRBV12-4|NA|NA|TRBJ1-3
CASRERGSPSGNTIYF
TGTGCCAGCAGGGAAAGGGGGAGCCCCTCTGGAAACACCATATATTTT
>TRBV11-2|TRBD2|NA|TRBJ2-7
CASSSPGLAENEQYF
TGTGCCAGCAGCTCACCGGGACTAGCGGAGAACGAGCAGTACTTC
>TRBV12-3/TRBV12-4|NA|NA|TRBJ1-1
CASSSQFLPNTEAFF
TGTGCCAGCAGTTCCCAATTTCTTCCGAACACTGAAGCTTTCTTT
>TRBV27|NA|few|TRBJ2-7
CASSRDWVSYEQYF
TGTGCCAGCAGCCGGGACTGGGTCTCCTACGAGCAGTACTTC
>TRBV3-1|TRBD1|NA|TRBJ2-3
CASSLLLRQGDTDTQYF
TGTGCCAGCAGCCTCCTCCTAAGACAGGGGGACACAGATACGCAGTATTTT
>TRBV7-9|TRBD2|few|TRBJ2-1
CASSYRGSTAGGHNEQFF
TGTGCCAGCAGCTACCGGGGTAGTACAGCGGGGGGTCACAATGAGCAGTTCTTC
>TRBV7-3|NA|NA|TRBJ2-7
CASSLIGTGDLYEQYF
TGTGCCAGCAGCTTAATCGGCACAGGCGACCTCTACGAGCAGTACTTC
>TRBV2|NA|NA|TRBJ2-3
CAGSEEVVGSDTQYF
TGTGCCGGCAGTGAGGAGGTAGTTGGGTCAGATACGCAGTATTTT
>TRBV12-3/TRBV12-4|NA|few|TRBJ2-7
CASTLPGGGEQYF
TGTGCCAGCACCCTCCCGGGTGGGGGCGAGCAGTACTTC
>TRBV2|NA|NA|TRBJ1-2
CASSGQTSTNYGYTF
TGTGCCAGCAGCGGACAGACCTCTACGAACTATGGCTACACCTTC
>TRBV29-1|NA|NA|TRBJ1-3
CSVIGQQLGNTIYF
TGCAGCGTCATCGGACAGCAGCTAGGAAACACCATATATTTT
>TRBV20-1|TRBD1|many|TRBJ2-1
CSAGTGYNEQFF
TGCAGTGCAGGGACAGGGTATAATGAGCAGTTCTTC
>TRBV20-1|TRBD2|few|TRBJ2-3
CSARASGRSDTQYF
TGCAGTGCTAGGGCTAGCGGGAGATCAGATACGCAGTATTTT
>TRBV25-1|TRBD2|many|TRBJ2-5
CASSGLAGAQETQYF
TGTGCCAGCAGTGGACTAGCGGGAGCCCAAGAGACCCAGTACTTC
>TRBV5-1|NA|NA|TRBJ2-3
CASSWKGGGTDTQYF
TGCGCCAGCAGCTGGAAAGGGGGAGGCACAGATACGCAGTATTTT
>TRBV6-1|TRBD2|once|TRBJ2-3
CASLLRESDTQYF
TGTGCCAGCCTTCTGCGGGAGTCAGATACGCAGTATTTT
>TRBV5-1|TRBD2|NA|TRBJ2-1
CASSLGLGTLLAGVEGNEQFF
TGCGCCAGCAGCTTGGGGTTAGGGACTCTACTAGCGGGAGTTGAGGGCAATGAGCAGTTCTTC
>TRBV20-1|TRBD2|few|TRBJ2-1
CSARDKLAGVSYNEQFF
TGCAGTGCTAGAGATAAACTAGCGGGGGTTTCCTACAATGAGCAGTTCTTC
>TRBV6-6|NA|NA|TRBJ2-1
CASRAHGGEQFF
TGTGCCAGCAGAGCCCACGGGGGTGAGCAGTTCTTC
>TRBV29-1|NA|few|TRBJ1-1
CSVEDGGTAGEAFF
TGCAGCGTTGAAGATGGAGGGACCGCGGGTGAAGCTTTCTTT
>TRBV10-3|TRBD2|NA|TRBJ2-7
CAIRGGRASYEQYF
TGTGCCATCCGGGGCGGGAGGGCCTCCTACGAGCAGTACTTC
>TRBV7-2|TRBD2|NA|TRBJ2-7
CASSLGGRAGVDEQYF
TGTGCCAGCAGCTTAGGGGGACGAGCGGGAGTCGACGAGCAGTACTTC
>TRBV4-1|TRBD2|NA|TRBJ2-7
CASSQLAGGPHEQYF
TGCGCCAGCAGCCAATTAGCGGGAGGGCCCCACGAGCAGTACTTC
>TRBV29-1|TRBD1|few|TRBJ2-7
CSVRTGGLLFYEQYF
TGCAGCGTGAGGACAGGGGGTCTCTTATTTTACGAGCAGTACTTC
>TRBV29-1|TRBD2|NA|TRBJ2-3
CSVFITSGTDTQYF
TGCAGCGTTTTTATTACTAGCGGGACAGATACGCAGTATTTT
>TRBV20-1|NA|NA|TRBJ1-1
CSPGGANTEAFF
TGCAGCCCGGGGGGAGCGAACACTGAAGCTTTCTTT